One and the same sample provided the 17 T cell receptor beta chains below, sequenced in a study of CD4+ T cells in melanoma. Data came from immunoSEQ multiplex PCR; TCRdb stores just in-frame clones and leaves some out. This sample has roughly 60,000 clones, with roughly three quarters found just once. The source material was tumor tissue. These receptors originate from a human donor with melanoma.

This rearrangement joins TRBV6-5 to TRBJ1-5, with D unclear. The germline V gene has CDR1 MNHEY and CDR2 SVGAGI. CDR3 length: 14 amino acids. The ends were cut back, 5 bases at V and 0 bases at J, with 8 bases in the middle. In nucleotides, the CDR3 is TGTGCCAGCAGTCCCGCCTATAGCAATCAGCCCCAGCATTTT. Translated, it gives CASSPAYSNQPQHF.

This chain uses TRBV19 with TRBJ1-5; 9 positions agree with TRBD1. Germline lookup yields CDR1 LNHDA and CDR2 SQIVND (reference sequence). Trimming cost V 1 base and J 7 bases; bases outside gene matches: 5. The CDR3 is 15 residues long. The CDR3 DNA follows: TGTGCCAGTAGTATAGGGGGGACAGGGAAGCAGCCCCAGCATTTT. It is translated as CASSIGGTGKQPQHF.

This chain connects TRBV19 to TRBJ1-3; TRBD1 aligns across 9 bases. Germline V lookup: CDR1 LNHDA, CDR2 SQIVND (reference sequence). With 7 bases clipped from V and 3 bases from J, the junction kept 7 bases outside the gene matches. The CDR3 loop spans 15 amino acids. CDR3 protein: CASTPGTGSGNTIYF. CDR3 coding DNA: TGTGCCAGTACCCCTGGGACAGGGAGTGGAAACACCATATATTTT.

There are many counts of this clone. The chain uses TRBV5-5 and TRBJ2-1; D may be TRBD1 (6 bases). Trimming took off 2 bases at V and 1 base at J, with 10 bases between the two ends. CDR1 SGHKS and CDR2 YYEKEE come from the germline V gene (reference sequence). This CDR3 is built from 15 residues. CDR3 DNA: TGTGCCAGCAGCTTTAGGGGGTATTCCTACAATGAGCAGTTCTTC. It encodes CASSFRGYSYNEQFF.

CDR3 region: CASSLAWGTEDNSPLHF. The DNA of the CDR3 is TGTGCCAGCAGCTTAGCCTGGGGGACGGAGGATAATTCACCCCTCCACTTT. This chain uses TRBV11-3 with TRBJ1-6; D is perhaps TRBD1 (5 bases). The CDR3 runs to 17 residues. Trimming removed 1 base at V and 5 bases at J, with 15 bases between. The germline gives CDR1 SGHNT, CDR2 YENEEA. The full variable domain, its missing parts supplied by reference TRBV11-3 and TRBJ1-6, is EAGVVQSPRYKIIEKKQPVAFWCNPISGHNTLYWYLQNLGQGPELLIRYENEEAVDDSQLPKDRFSAERLKGVDSTLKIQPAELGDSAVYLCASSLAWGTEDNSPLHFGNGTRLTVT.

The table lists this clone with many counts. The V and J genes are TRBV6-6 and TRBJ1-1; D uncertain. Germline lookup yields CDR1 MNHNY and CDR2 SVGAGI (reference sequence). CDR3 size: 16 residues. V lost 4 bases to trimming and J lost 1 base, with 16 bases between them. The CDR3 region is CASSFPLSTANTEAFF. The CDR3 DNA reads as TGTGCCAGCAGTTTCCCACTTTCCACAGCGAACACTGAAGCTTTCTTT.

The CDR3 reads CAISVGGTGSHEQYF. CDR3 in DNA: TGTGCCATCAGTGTCGGAGGGACAGGGAGCCACGAGCAGTACTTC. The chain employs TRBV10-3 and TRBJ2-7, with TRBD1 matching 9 bases. Germline values: CDR1 ENHRY, CDR2 SYGVKD. Unmatched junction bases numbered 9, after V lost 4 bases and J lost 5 bases. This CDR3 is 15 amino acids long.

The chain uses TRBV5-4 and TRBJ2-4, with D possibly TRBD2 on 6 matching bases. Trimming removed 0 bases from V and 3 bases from J, with 10 bases in between. The germline V gene has CDR1 SGHNT and CDR2 YYREEE (reference sequence). The CDR3 totals 15 residues. In DNA, the CDR3 is TGTGCCAGCAGCTTGGCGGGGGATGGCAAAAACATTCAGTACTTC. It codes for CASSLAGDGKNIQYF. Variable domain in full (rest from reference TRBV5-4 and TRBJ2-4): ETGVTQSPTHLIKTRGQQVTLRCSSQSGHNTVSWYQQALGQGPQFIFQYYREEENGRGNFPPRFSGLQFPNYSSELNVNALELDDSALYLCASSLAGDGKNIQYFGAGTRLSVL.

The chain has TRBV30 and TRBJ2-3; D assignment may be TRBD1 or TRBD2 (6 bases each). Trimming stripped 4 bases from V and 3 bases from J, with 17 bases between. The germline CDR1 and CDR2 sequences are GTSNPN and SVGIG (reference sequence). This CDR3 spans 15 amino acids. CDR3 DNA sequence: TGTGCCTGGACCGACCGGGGGACACCAACAGATACGCAGTATTTT. As protein: CAWTDRGTPTDTQYF.

The rearrangement joins TRBV4-1 to TRBJ1-3; a possible D gene is TRBD1 (5 bases). The CDR3 is made up of 14 amino acids. Per germline, CDR1 MGHRA and CDR2 YSYEKL. V lost 2 bases and J 6 bases, leaving 11 bases between the germline ends. CDR3 nucleotide sequence: TGCGCCAGCAGCCAACTCCGGGACGCAAACACCATATATTTT. Protein product: CASSQLRDANTIYF.

A few counts support this clone. Germline is not matched at one junction end, which may reflect a read error. V is TRBV7-3 and J is TRBJ2-7, with 9 bases lining up with TRBD2. The CDR3 is made up of 12 amino acids. Germline-derived CDR1 and CDR2 are SGHTA and FQGTGA. The CDR3 DNA sequence: TGTGCCAGCAGCTTAGCGGGGGGGGCCGAGAACTTC. Translation: CASSLAGGAENF.

V usage is TRBV19 and J usage is TRBJ1-5; 8 bases align to TRBD1. In germline, CDR1 is LNHDA, CDR2 SQIVND (reference sequence). This CDR3 has 15 residues. V shed 4 bases, J shed 3 bases, and the junction held 5 bases outside the gene matches. CDR3 amino acids: CASSRDRPYNQPQHF. For the CDR3, the DNA is TGTGCCAGTAGTAGGGACAGGCCATACAATCAGCCCCAGCATTTT.

The V gene is TRBV29-1, the J gene TRBJ1-1; 12 bases agree with TRBD1. This CDR3 comprises 12 residues. Germline-derived CDR1 and CDR2 are SQVTM and ANQGSEA. V lost 4 bases and J lost 11; bases outside the gene matches: 5. The CDR3 nucleotides read TGCAGCGTTGTGGGACAGGGGGCCGTGGCTTTCTTT. Its translation is CSVVGQGAVAFF.

This clone was detected once. The chain is built from TRBV18 and TRBJ2-6, with D tentatively TRBD1 (6 bases). Trimming stripped 4 bases from V and 0 bases from J, with 19 bases between. Germline-derived CDR1 and CDR2 are KGHSH and LQKENI. This CDR3 has 19 amino acids. DNA for the CDR3: TGTGCCAGCTCACAGACAGGTCCGAGTTCTCTCTCTGGGGCCAACGTCCTGACTTTC. Its translation: CASSQTGPSSLSGANVLTF.

The V gene is TRBV27, the J gene TRBJ2-3, with TRBD2 matching 8 bases. The germline V gene has CDR1 MNHEY and CDR2 SMNVEV (reference sequence). The CDR3 totals 15 residues. V dropped 6 bases and J dropped 1; count of bases not matched to a gene: 6. Here the CDR3 DNA reads TGTGCCAGCAGCTATCTAGCGGGCGGCACAGATACGCAGTATTTT. Translated: CASSYLAGGTDTQYF.

The chain carries TRBV5-1 and TRBJ1-1, with D maybe TRBD1 (6 bases). The CDR3 extends over 15 amino acids. Germline assignment: CDR1 SGHRS and CDR2 YFSETQ. Trimming pared 0 bases from V and 1 base from J, leaving 10 bases between. For the CDR3, the DNA is TGCGCCAGCAGCTTGGCCGGGACATCGAACACTGAAGCTTTCTTT. The encoded protein is CASSLAGTSNTEAFF.

The chain couples TRBV6-1 to TRBJ2-2; D may be TRBD1 (5 bases). The V gene's germline CDR1 is MNHNS and CDR2 SASEGT. The ends were cut back, 10 bases at V and 1 base at J, with 13 bases in the middle. This CDR3 is built from 14 residues. CDR3 region: CATLTTGNTGELFF. CDR3 nucleotide sequence: TGTGCCACCCTCACAACAGGGAACACCGGGGAGCTGTTTTTT.